Below, 11 T cell receptor beta chains from the same sample are listed, as sequenced in a study of Ad26.COV2.S vaccination and SARS-CoV-2 variants. Treatment indicated: some 20 received Ad26.COV2.S at low or high dose, single or two shots; about 5 received placebo; per-sample allocation not given. All samples were drawn on day 63, counting from the first vaccine or placebo injection. Sequencing was performed with immunoSEQ multiplex PCR; in TCRdb, only in-frame clones are kept and a portion is missing. The repertoire holds 350,000 to 450,000 clones, with 83% as singletons. This sample comprised peripheral blood, obtained in a trial of Ad26.COV2.S vaccine versus placebo. Receptor source: a person between 18 and 60 years old who received the Ad26.COV2.S COVID-19 vaccine or a placebo.

This chain joins TRBV6-2 or TRBV6-3 and TRBJ2-7; 8 bases match TRBD1. CDR3 length: 15 residues. Per germline, CDR1 MNHEY and CDR2 SVGEGT. V lost 4 bases, J lost 3 bases, and 8 bases stayed unmatched. Here the CDR3 DNA reads TGTGCCAGCAGTTCTATTGGACAGGGAATCTACGAGCAGTACTTC. Translated: CASSSIGQGIYEQYF.

The rearrangement joins TRBV11-2 to TRBJ1-6, with D possibly matching TRBD1 (5 bases). Germline lookup yields CDR1 SGHAT and CDR2 FQNNGV. This CDR3 spans 16 amino acids. V was clipped by 1 base and J by 3 bases, with 10 bases between them. The CDR3 DNA follows: TGTGCCAGCAGCTTAGCCAGGGCGGGCTATAATTCACCCCTCCACTTT. It codes for CASSLARAGYNSPLHF.

The chain links TRBV3-1 (or the pseudogene TRBV3-2) to TRBJ1-1, with 10 bases that match TRBD1. Germline V gives CDR1 LGHDT, CDR2 YNNKEL (reference sequence). This CDR3 region has 16 residues. V lost 6 bases and J lost 6; bases outside the gene matches: 13. The CDR3 is CASSRQRQGAVAEAFF. As DNA, the CDR3 is TGTGCCAGCAGTAGACAGCGACAGGGGGCAGTGGCTGAAGCTTTCTTT.

The V and J genes are TRBV7-9 and TRBJ2-3, with D maybe TRBD2 (7 bases). The CDR3 contains 14 residues. CDR1 is SEHNR, CDR2 FQNEAQ, per germline (reference sequence). V dropped 7 bases and J dropped 4 bases, with 15 bases sitting between them. This CDR3 reads CASILEGGSDTQYF. DNA of the CDR3: TGTGCCAGCATTCTCGAGGGGGGGTCAGATACGCAGTATTTT.

This sequence joins TRBV29-1 and TRBJ1-2; 10 bases are shared with TRBD1. The CDR3 has 15 residues. Unmatched junction bases numbered 8, after V lost 4 bases and J lost 3 bases. The V gene's germline CDR1 is SQVTM and CDR2 ANQGSEA. CDR3 amino acids: CSVGRPGTGDYGYTF. In DNA form, the CDR3 reads TGCAGCGTTGGCCGTCCCGGGACAGGGGACTATGGCTACACCTTC.

The chain is built from TRBV5-1 and TRBJ1-5; D unclear. Germline V CDR1 and CDR2: SGHRS, YFSETQ. V gave up 3 bases and J gave up 0 bases, with 4 bases separating them. The CDR3 extends over 13 amino acids. CDR3 nucleotide sequence: TGCGCCAGCAGCTGGGATAGCAATCAGCCCCAGCATTTT. As protein: CASSWDSNQPQHF.

The J gene is TRBJ2-1, the V gene TRBV3-1 (or the pseudogene TRBV3-2); 7 bases align to TRBD2. V shed 4 bases, J shed 6 bases, and the junction held 3 bases outside the gene matches. Germline CDR1 reads LGHDT; CDR2 reads YNNKEL (reference sequence). This CDR3 comprises 13 residues. The CDR3 loop reads CASSRTSFNEQFF. In nucleotides, the CDR3 is TGTGCCAGCAGCCGGACTAGTTTCAATGAGCAGTTCTTC.

The chain is built from TRBV11-3 and TRBJ2-5, with 13 bases fitting TRBD2. The CDR3 has 17 amino acids. The germline CDR1 and CDR2 sequences are SGHNT and YENEEA. Trimming cost V 1 base and J 1 base; bases outside gene matches: 3. The CDR3 region is CASSLGLAGGTQETQYF. The CDR3 DNA follows: TGTGCCAGCAGCTTAGGACTAGCGGGAGGAACCCAAGAGACCCAGTACTTC.

The rearrangement uses TRBV14 and TRBJ2-5, with D tentatively TRBD2 (6 bases). CDR1 and CDR2 from the germline V gene are SGHDN and FVKESK. The CDR3 sequence is 16 residues long. The V and J ends lost 4 bases and 5 bases respectively, with 20 bases between them. The CDR3 DNA reads TGTGCCAGCAGCCCCCAATGGCTAGCGAGAGGGGAGACCCAGTACTTC. Translating it yields CASSPQWLARGETQYF.

The CDR3 loop is CASSQDSSEFSEQFF. Written as DNA, the CDR3 is TGCGCCAGCAGCCAAGACTCTAGTGAGTTCTCTGAGCAGTTCTTC. The V call is TRBV4-1, the J call TRBJ2-1; D gene ambiguous. The CDR3 spans 15 residues. Trimming took off 0 bases at V and 9 bases at J, with 15 bases between the two ends. The germline V gene encodes CDR1 MGHRA and CDR2 YSYEKL.

The chain combines TRBV5-1 with TRBJ2-1, with TRBD1 identical over 7 bases. The CDR3 sequence is 14 residues long. V lost 5 bases, J lost 0 bases, and 2 bases stayed unmatched. Germline CDR1 and CDR2: SGHRS and YFSETQ. The CDR3 nucleotides read TGCGCCAGCAGTCGGGACAGCTCCTACAATGAGCAGTTCTTC. Its translation is CASSRDSSYNEQFF.